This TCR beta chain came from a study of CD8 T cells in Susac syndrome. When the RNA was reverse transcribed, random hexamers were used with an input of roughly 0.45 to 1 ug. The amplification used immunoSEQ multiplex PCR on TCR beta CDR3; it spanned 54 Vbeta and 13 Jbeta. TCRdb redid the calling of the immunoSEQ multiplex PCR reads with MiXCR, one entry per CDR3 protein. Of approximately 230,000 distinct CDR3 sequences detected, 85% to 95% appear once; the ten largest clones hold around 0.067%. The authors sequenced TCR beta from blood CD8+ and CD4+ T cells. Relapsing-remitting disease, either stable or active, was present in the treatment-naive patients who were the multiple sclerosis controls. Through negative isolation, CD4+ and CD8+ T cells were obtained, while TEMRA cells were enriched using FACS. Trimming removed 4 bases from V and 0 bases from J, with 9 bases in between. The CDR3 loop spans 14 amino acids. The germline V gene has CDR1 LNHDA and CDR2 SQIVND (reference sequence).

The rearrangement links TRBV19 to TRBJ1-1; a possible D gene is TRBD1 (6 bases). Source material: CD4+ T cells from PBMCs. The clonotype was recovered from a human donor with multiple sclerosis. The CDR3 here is CASSTQGLNTEAFF. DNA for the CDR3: TGTGCCAGTAGTACGCAGGGGCTGAACACTGAAGCTTTCTTT. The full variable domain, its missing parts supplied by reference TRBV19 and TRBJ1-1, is DGGITQSPKYLFRKEGQNVTLSCEQNLNHDAMYWYRQDPGQGLRLIYYSQIVNDFQKGDIAEGYSVSREKKESFPLTVTSAQKNPTAFYLCASSTQGLNTEAFFGQGTRLTVV.